The present entry profiles one TCR beta chain with its context. This record comes from a study of shared clonotypes between healthy human individuals. The CDR3 extends over 16 amino acids. Trimming shortened V by 4 bases and J by 0 bases, and 13 bases separated the two germline ends. From germline, CDR1 is SEHNR and CDR2 FQNEAQ (reference sequence). Over several immunoSEQ plates, each subset's genomic DNA was distributed in even portions. Each replicate PCR on the sorted subsets used roughly 210 ng DNA (around 30,000 T cell genomes). TCRdb's table, derived via immunoSEQ multiplex PCR, lists solely in-frame clones and lacks some. The sample yields around 1,000,000 clones, approximately 80% seen once.

The sequence came from a man aged 18 to 35 in good health. Some clones in this sample may be carry-over from other donors' samples. The sample was memory CD4+ T cells from PBMCs. Subset meaning: CD45RA-negative fraction. The chain employs TRBV7-9 and TRBJ1-3; the D is unclear. The CDR3 sequence is CASSSRADNSGNTIYF. In DNA, the CDR3 is TGTGCCAGCAGCTCCCGTGCGGATAACTCTGGAAACACCATATATTTT.